This T cell receptor (beta chain) was sequenced during a study of Graves' ophthalmopathy and Graves' hyperthyroidism. This clonotype was detected a few times. RNA transcripts were the source from which TCR beta CDR3 regions were amplified. HTBI primers were employed in first-round RT-PCR, then a second-round multiplex PCR followed. MiXCR, run by TCRdb on the multiplex PCR reads, gives a single entry per CDR3 protein. The data contain approximately 1.2 million distinct CDR3 sequences, roughly 35% of them singletons. Germline CDR1 and CDR2: SGHNT and YYREEE (reference sequence). The CDR3 has 14 residues. V trimming: 7 bases; J trimming: 4 bases; junction bases outside the gene matches: 7.

The sequence was obtained from an adult man with Graves' hyperthyroidism. The sequenced sample consisted of peripheral blood or thyroid tissue (not recorded which). V usage is TRBV5-4 and J usage is TRBJ1-1; 10 bases are shared with TRBD1. The CDR3: CASGDRGGGTEAFF. The CDR3 bases are TGTGCCAGCGGGGACAGGGGAGGTGGCACTGAAGCTTTCTTT. The complete variable domain, with remaining parts taken from reference TRBV5-4 and TRBJ1-1, reads ETGVTQSPTHLIKTRGQQVTLRCSSQSGHNTVSWYQQALGQGPQFIFQYYREEENGRGNFPPRFSGLQFPNYSSELNVNALELDDSALYLCASGDRGGGTEAFFGQGTRLTVV.